Reported below is one TCR beta chain. The CDR3 contains 15 residues. CDR1 is MNHEY and CDR2 is SVGAGI in the germline V gene. V lost 6 bases, J lost 2 bases, and 16 bases lay in between. The data are from a study of regulatory dendritic cells for organ transplantation. Produced via immunoSEQ multiplex PCR; TCRdb's table is partial and in-frame only. This table has under 35,000 clones, 82% appearing once. The source material was naive CD8+ T cells from blood. Subset denoted: CD45RA+ naive T cells. The V gene is TRBV6-5, the J gene TRBJ2-5, with a weak D call TRBD2 (6 bases). The clonotype comes from a human donor in good health. As DNA, the CDR3 is TGTGCCAGCAGCTCTGGTGGGGGGTTTCAAGAGACCCAGTACTTC. Amino acids: CASSSGGGFQETQYF.